This TCR beta chain was observed in a study of CD8 T cells in ankylosing spondylitis. Study-level points and caveats: There was reportedly significant enrichment of clones that were disease-linked in matched ankylosing spondylitis synovial fluid.

Many counts were recorded for this clonotype. Its antigen is still unknown. TCRdb re-called the 5' RACE reads with MiXCR, one entry per CDR3 protein. The data contain approximately 25,000 distinct CDR3 sequences, about a sixth of them singletons. Germline V lookup: CDR1 SGHRS, CDR2 YFSETQ. The CDR3 totals 16 residues. V was pared by 0 bases and J by 7 bases, with 6 bases of the junction left unmatched. The sequenced sample was blood. V is TRBV5-1 and J is TRBJ2-1; 11 bases fit TRBD2. The origin of this receptor is a male donor with ankylosing spondylitis or in good health (not recorded which). The DNA for the CDR3 is TGCGCCAGCAGCTTGGAAGGGACTAGCGGTTTTAATGAGCAGTTCTTC. It specifies CASSLEGTSGFNEQFF.